Below, 32 T cell receptor beta chains from the same sample are listed, as sequenced in a study of blood T cells in healthy people across ages. Sample-barcoded 5' priming and a J-beta primer mix drove a second PCR of 7 to 11 cycles. TCRdb used MiXCR to reprocess the 5' RACE reads, holding one entry per CDR3 protein. The sample holds 890,000 or so distinct CDR3 sequences, around 62% seen once. The sequencing sample was made of blood. Receptors originate from a man aged 25-40 years in good health.

This chain uses TRBV12-3 or TRBV12-4 with TRBJ2-7, with a possible D match to TRBD2 (5 bases). The CDR3 loop spans 13 amino acids. The ends were cut back, 4 bases at V and 7 bases at J, with 14 bases in the middle. The CDR3 DNA follows: TGTGCCAGCAGTTCCGTGGTGTGGAGGGAGCAGTACTTC. Its translation: CASSSVVWREQYF.

The CDR3 DNA reads as TGTGCCAGCAGTTTGCATGGGACAGGGGGGGCCGAGACCCTGTACTTC. Protein: CASSLHGTGGAETLYF. The V call is TRBV12-3 or TRBV12-4, the J call TRBJ2-7; 11 positions match TRBD1. V trimming: 3 bases; J trimming: 12 bases; junction bases outside the gene matches: 16. The CDR3 loop spans 16 amino acids.

The chain links TRBV7-9 to TRBJ2-3, with D hard to call. CDR3 length: 12 amino acids. Trimming took 8 bases from V and 6 from J, leaving 12 bases between them. CDR1 is SEHNR and CDR2 is FQNEAQ in the germline V gene (reference sequence). CDR3 amino acids: CASESPSDTQYF. The CDR3 DNA reads as TGTGCCAGCGAGTCGCCTTCGGATACGCAGTATTTT.

The chain joins TRBV29-1 to TRBJ2-3, with D perhaps matching TRBD2 (6 bases). The CDR3 length is 14 residues. Trimming took off 3 bases at V and 3 bases at J, with 13 bases between the two ends. From germline, CDR1 is SQVTM and CDR2 ANQGSEA. CDR3 sequence reads: CSVEGGIVTDTQYF. The CDR3 DNA follows: TGCAGCGTTGAGGGGGGTATAGTGACAGATACGCAGTATTTT.

The V and J genes are TRBV12-3 or TRBV12-4 and TRBJ1-1, with D possibly matching TRBD1 (6 bases). The CDR3 contains 13 residues. Trimming removed 6 bases from V and 7 bases from J, with 15 bases in between. The CDR3, as DNA: TGTGCCAGCAGCTTCGGACAGAGATTTGAAGCTTTCTTT. Its protein product is CASSFGQRFEAFF.

The V and J genes are TRBV6-2 or TRBV6-3 and TRBJ2-1; D may be TRBD2 (6 bases). V lost 6 bases, J lost 6 bases, and 15 bases lay in between. Germline CDR1 MNHEY, CDR2 SVGEGT. The CDR3 runs to 14 residues. CDR3 amino acids: CASSRLVVPNEQFF. In DNA, the CDR3 is TGTGCCAGCAGCCGACTAGTCGTACCCAATGAGCAGTTCTTC.

The gene calls are TRBV3-1 and TRBJ2-3; D gene uncertain. The CDR3 loop spans 14 amino acids. The germline gives CDR1 LGHDT, CDR2 YNNKEL (reference sequence). The V gene lost 1 base and the J gene lost 0 bases, with 5 bases spanning the gap. The CDR3 DNA follows: TGTGCCAGCAGCCAAGTCGCTAGCACAGATACGCAGTATTTT. Translated: CASSQVASTDTQYF.

The chain is built from TRBV7-6 and TRBJ1-2; D is undetermined. V lost 5 bases and J 7 bases, leaving 17 bases between the germline ends. There are 14 residues in the CDR3. Germline V gene data show CDR1 as SGHVS and CDR2 as FNYEAQ. In DNA, the CDR3 is TGTGCCAGCAGCGTAGGGATAGGGCAAGGTGGCTACACCTTC. Encoded protein: CASSVGIGQGGYTF.

This clonotype occurred once. The chain carries TRBV12-3 or TRBV12-4 and TRBJ2-3; 10 nucleotides agree with TRBD2. The length of the CDR3 is 16 residues. Trimming at V came to 5 bases and at J to 4 bases, leaving 9 bases not matched to a gene. The CDR3 spells CASSPSAGGPPDTQYF. In nucleotides, the CDR3 is TGTGCCAGCAGTCCCTCAGCGGGGGGGCCGCCAGATACGCAGTATTTT.

The table lists this clonotype with a few counts. The rearrangement uses TRBV16 and TRBJ2-1; D is undetermined. Germline CDR1 KGHSY, CDR2 FQNENV. V was cut by 2 bases and J by 8 bases, with 13 bases left in between. This CDR3 is built from 14 residues. In DNA form, the CDR3 reads TGTGCCAGCAGCCAACGAACATTGGCCCATGAGCAGTTCTTC. Translated, it gives CASSQRTLAHEQFF.

Many counts were recorded for this clonotype. The junction does not match germline at one end; this may be a read error. The V and J genes are TRBV12-3 or TRBV12-4 and TRBJ2-6; tentative D call: TRBD1 (5 bases). CDR3 size: 13 residues. The CDR3 spells CASRDSGANVLTF. The DNA for the CDR3 is TGCGCCAGCAGGGACTCTGGGGCCAACGTCCTGACTTTC.

This chain links TRBV2 with TRBJ2-7; D ambiguous. Between the trimmed V and J ends, which lost 8 bases and 2 bases, there was a span of 16 bases. CDR1 and CDR2 (germline): SNHLY, FYNNEI. CDR3 length: 14 residues. CDR3 sequence reads: CASERRALTYEQYF. In DNA, the CDR3 is TGTGCCAGCGAGCGTCGGGCGCTGACCTACGAGCAGTACTTC.

The chain is built from TRBV15 and TRBJ2-7, with D unresolved. V was cut by 0 bases and J by 3 bases, with 21 bases left in between. Germline V lookup: CDR1 LNHNV, CDR2 YYDKDF (reference sequence). The CDR3 contains 18 residues. The DNA for the CDR3 is TGTGCCACCAGCAGAGATCTAAGTGGTCTACTTAAAGGCTACGAGCAGTACTTC. It specifies CATSRDLSGLLKGYEQYF.

This chain uses TRBV2 with TRBJ1-1; D not resolved. The CDR3 spans 12 residues. Germline CDR1 reads SNHLY; CDR2 reads FYNNEI. The ends were cut back, 3 bases at V and 8 bases at J, with 10 bases in the middle. The CDR3 protein is CASSDSAPEAFF. The CDR3 nucleotides read TGTGCCAGCAGTGATTCGGCCCCCGAAGCTTTCTTT.

The gene calls are TRBV20-1 and TRBJ2-1; D tentatively reads TRBD1 or TRBD2 (6 bases each). Germline loops: CDR1 DFQATT, CDR2 SNEGSKA (reference sequence). The CDR3 is 14 amino acids. The ends were cut back, 6 bases at V and 6 bases at J, with 18 bases in the middle. The CDR3 reads CSAPWGALGNEQFF. CDR3 sequence (DNA): TGCAGTGCCCCTTGGGGGGCACTAGGCAATGAGCAGTTCTTC.

This chain joins TRBV15 and TRBJ2-3; 7 nucleotides match TRBD1. Germline values: CDR1 LNHNV, CDR2 YYDKDF (reference sequence). This CDR3 contains 16 residues. Unmatched junction bases numbered 8, after V lost 1 base and J lost 4 bases. In DNA, the CDR3 is TGTGCCACCAGCAGAGTCTACAGGGGCAAAGCAGATACGCAGTATTTT. Its protein product is CATSRVYRGKADTQYF.

The genes are TRBV12-3 or TRBV12-4 and TRBJ2-7, with TRBD2 identical over 8 bases. The trim removed 6 bases at V and 0 bases at J, leaving 10 bases unmatched. This CDR3 region has 16 residues. The DNA for the CDR3 is TGTGCCAGCAGCAAGTCATTGCTAGCGGGCTCCTACGAGCAGTACTTC. This sequence encodes CASSKSLLAGSYEQYF.

This clonotype was detected a few times. V usage is TRBV20-1 and J usage is TRBJ2-5; D might be TRBD1 (6 bases). The CDR3 covers 12 residues. Germline CDR1 is DFQATT and CDR2 is SNEGSKA (reference sequence). V was pared by 6 bases and J by 5 bases, with 13 bases between. CDR3 protein: CSAKGRGETQYF. CDR3 bases: TGCAGTGCCAAAGGCAGGGGTGAGACCCAGTACTTC.

This clonotype was seen at least ten times. The chain links TRBV20-1 to TRBJ2-1; D not certain. Trimming removed 6 bases at V and 3 bases at J, with 18 bases between. Germline loops: CDR1 DFQATT, CDR2 SNEGSKA (reference sequence). This CDR3 is 15 amino acids long. The CDR3 is CSAMLPDLNYNEQFF. For the CDR3, the DNA is TGCAGTGCCATGCTCCCGGACCTGAACTACAATGAGCAGTTCTTC.

This clonotype showed up just a few times. The V gene is TRBV12-3 or TRBV12-4, the J gene TRBJ1-5; 8 bases agree with TRBD1. This CDR3 spans 15 amino acids. The ends lost 0 bases at V and 6 bases at J; junction bases unmatched: 4. Here the CDR3 DNA reads TGTGCCAGCAGTTTAGCTCTTGGACAGGGTCAGCCCCAGCATTTT. Its protein product is CASSLALGQGQPQHF.

The genes are TRBV2 and TRBJ1-6; the D gene is possibly TRBD1 (6 bases). V was shortened by 4 bases and J by 9 bases, with 22 bases between the two germline ends. The germline CDR1 and CDR2 sequences are SNHLY and FYNNEI. The CDR3 has 17 residues. CDR3: CASSANSGVGFRSPLHF. CDR3 bases: TGTGCCAGCAGTGCAAATTCAGGGGTAGGATTTCGTTCACCCCTCCACTTT.

The chain recombines TRBV27 with TRBJ1-1; perhaps TRBD1 as D (6 bases). The CDR3 runs 14 residues. Germline values: CDR1 MNHEY, CDR2 SMNVEV (reference sequence). V gave up 7 bases and J gave up 4 bases, with 16 bases separating them. CDR3 residues: CASTHTAGATEAFF. The CDR3 coding sequence is TGTGCCAGCACCCATACTGCGGGGGCCACTGAAGCTTTCTTT.

The rearrangement links TRBV7-2 to TRBJ2-5; D is undetermined. The V gene lost 1 base and the J gene lost 1 base, with 10 bases spanning the gap. There are 15 residues in the CDR3. CDR1 SGHTA and CDR2 FQGNSA come from the germline V gene. CDR3 region: CASSLVGSFQETQYF. For the CDR3, the DNA is TGTGCCAGCAGCTTAGTGGGCAGTTTCCAAGAGACCCAGTACTTC.

This clonotype was observed at least ten times. The gene calls are TRBV12-3 or TRBV12-4 and TRBJ2-1; no clear D. The CDR3 spans 12 residues. V lost 0 bases to trimming and J lost 7 bases, with 4 bases between them. DNA for the CDR3: TGTGCCAGCAGTTTAGCGCTTAATGAGCAGTTCTTC. Residues: CASSLALNEQFF.

The J gene is TRBJ1-5, the V gene TRBV6-5; D call uncertain. The germline V gene encodes CDR1 MNHEY and CDR2 SVGAGI. V was cut by 6 bases and J by 0 bases, with 12 bases left in between. The CDR3 consists of 15 residues. In DNA, the CDR3 is TGTGCCAGCAGCCCAGACTTTAATAGCAATCAGCCCCAGCATTTT. It encodes CASSPDFNSNQPQHF.

The CDR3 nucleotides are TGTGCCAGCAGCCAAGGGTCAAGCGGGGGCCCCTTGTATACGCAGTATTTT. Protein: CASSQGSSGGPLYTQYF. V usage is TRBV4-2 and J usage is TRBJ2-3; TRBD2 matches 8 bases. CDR1 and CDR2 (germline): LGHNA, YNFKEQ. The CDR3 runs 17 residues. V shed 1 base and J 7 bases; nucleotides not matched to a gene: 13.

The chain recombines TRBV27 with TRBJ2-1; 10 bases agree with TRBD2. Per germline, CDR1 MNHEY and CDR2 SMNVEV (reference sequence). This CDR3 has 15 amino acids. Unmatched junction bases numbered 16, after V lost 7 bases and J lost 13 bases. The CDR3 coding sequence is TGTGCCAGCACGAGCGGGGGGGCCGATTCGAAGACCCAGTTCTTC. Translation: CASTSGGADSKTQFF.

This sequence joins TRBV29-1 and TRBJ2-1; D is unresolved. Germline V gene data show CDR1 as SQVTM and CDR2 as ANQGSEA. The V and J ends lost 6 bases and 9 bases respectively, with 12 bases between them. The CDR3 is 11 amino acids. The CDR3: CSVGPISEQFF. The CDR3 region has the DNA TGCAGCGTGGGCCCGATCAGTGAGCAGTTCTTC.

This clonotype was counted a few times. This chain links TRBV7-2 with TRBJ2-5; D tentatively reads TRBD1 or TRBD2 (5 bases each). The CDR3 covers 15 residues. CDR1 is SGHTA, CDR2 FQGNSA, per germline. Trimming took 1 base from V and 5 from J, leaving 14 bases between them. CDR3 residues: CASSLVGGPGETQYF. In DNA form, the CDR3 reads TGTGCCAGCAGCTTAGTTGGGGGACCGGGGGAGACCCAGTACTTC.

Here the CDR3 reads CASSPRDRGHGYTF. The CDR3 bases are TGTGCCAGCAGCCCACGGGACAGGGGGCATGGCTACACCTTC. The chain employs TRBV7-2 and TRBJ1-2, with 12 nucleotides matching TRBD1. The CDR3 contains 14 residues. Germline lookup yields CDR1 SGHTA and CDR2 FQGNSA. The junction had 4 bases not matched to a gene; V was cut back by 5 bases and J by 6 bases. The whole variable domain, remainder taken from reference TRBV7-2 and TRBJ1-2, is GAGVSQSPSNKVTEKGKDVELRCDPISGHTALYWYRQSLGQGLEFLIYFQGNSAPDKSGLPSDRFSAERTGGSVSTLTIQRTQQEDSAVYLCASSPRDRGHGYTFGSGTRLTVV.

This clonotype was found a few times. The rearrangement joins TRBV14 to TRBJ2-5; 10 bases align to TRBD1. V shed 4 bases and J 2 bases; nucleotides not matched to a gene: 7. This CDR3 has 16 amino acids. Germline CDR1 SGHDN, CDR2 FVKESK. DNA of the CDR3: TGTGCCAGCAGCCCCGCGGGACAGGGGTATCAAGAGACCCAGTACTTC. It specifies CASSPAGQGYQETQYF.

The CDR3 DNA is TGCGCCAGCAGCTTGGGTTCCGGTCTCTTGAGGGACGAGCAGTACTTC. Residues: CASSLGSGLLRDEQYF. The chain carries TRBV5-1 and TRBJ2-7; D perhaps matches TRBD2 (5 bases). CDR1 is SGHRS and CDR2 is YFSETQ in the germline V gene. The length of the CDR3 is 16 residues. With 0 bases removed from V and 5 bases from J, the gap between germline ends came to 18 bases.